This TCR beta chain was identified during a study of T cell responses to AZD1222 COVID-19 vaccine. This table comes from immunoSEQ multiplex PCR, and its TCRdb copy is limited to in-frame clones, with some not included. The data contain 150,000 to 190,000 clones, 90% of them singletons. This CDR3 comprises 12 residues. The germline V gene encodes CDR1 MNHNS and CDR2 SASEGT. Trimming took off 0 bases at V and 1 base at J, with 1 base between the two ends. The TCR originated in an adult in good health. V and J are TRBV6-1 and TRBJ2-7; D gene uncertain. Sequencing used peripheral blood, obtained on day 0 of AZD1222 vaccination. This CDR3 reads CASSEASYEQYF. CDR3 DNA sequence: TGTGCCAGCAGTGAAGCGTCCTACGAGCAGTACTTC.